The clone carrying this T cell receptor (beta chain) was detected ten times or more. Its antigen is unidentified. Time point here: technical triplicate 2. PBMCs stored at -80 C, 2 million in total, were the source of the unsorted libraries. The data were taken from a study of neurological immune-mediated disorders. Findings of the study overall: Across subjects, no CDR3 amino acid sequence appeared in expanded clones of more than one subject, a finding that suggested private repertoires in all groups.

From 15-18 subjects, each sequencing run yielded over 170 million TCR-beta sequences. TCRdb recomputed calls from the 5' RACE reads with MiXCR, one row per CDR3 protein. The repertoire holds roughly 57,000 distinct CDR3 sequences, with nearly 25% as singletons. Trimming shortened V by 3 bases and J by 5 bases, and 18 bases separated the two germline ends. Germline V CDR1 and CDR2: DFQATT, SNEGSKA (reference sequence). The length of the CDR3 is 15 residues. The TCR sequence derives from a man between 60 and 70 years old with HTLV-1-associated myelopathy (HAM/TSP). V gene TRBV20-1 combines with J gene TRBJ2-3, with D perhaps matching TRBD1 (5 bases). Material for sequencing was PBMCs. CDR3 region: CSARDTVAAKDTQYF. The DNA of the CDR3 is TGCAGTGCTAGGGACACGGTGGCAGCGAAAGATACGCAGTATTTT.